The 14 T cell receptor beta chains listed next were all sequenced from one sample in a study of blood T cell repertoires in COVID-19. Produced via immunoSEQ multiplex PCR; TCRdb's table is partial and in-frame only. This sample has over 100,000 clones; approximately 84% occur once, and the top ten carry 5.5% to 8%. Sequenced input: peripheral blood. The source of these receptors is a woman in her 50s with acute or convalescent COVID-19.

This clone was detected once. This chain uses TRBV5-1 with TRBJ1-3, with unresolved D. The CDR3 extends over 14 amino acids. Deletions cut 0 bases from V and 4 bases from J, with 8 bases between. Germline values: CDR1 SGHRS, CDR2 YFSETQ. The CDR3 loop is CASSLEPEGNTIYF. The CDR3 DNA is TGCGCCAGCAGCTTGGAGCCCGAGGGAAACACCATATATTTT.

For the CDR3, the DNA is TGTGCCAGCAGCCCCGCGAGTAGCGGGGCCACCGGGGAGCTGTTTTTT. As protein: CASSPASSGATGELFF. This chain uses TRBV7-8 with TRBJ2-2; 8 bases are a match to TRBD2. In germline, CDR1 is SGHVS, CDR2 FQNEAQ. Unmatched junction bases numbered 9, after V lost 5 bases and J lost 4 bases. The CDR3 consists of 16 residues.

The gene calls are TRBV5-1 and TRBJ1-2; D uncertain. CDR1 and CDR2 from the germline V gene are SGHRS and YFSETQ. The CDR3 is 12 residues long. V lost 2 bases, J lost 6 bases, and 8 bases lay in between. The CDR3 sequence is CASSFDGNGYTF. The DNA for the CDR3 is TGCGCCAGCAGCTTTGACGGGAATGGCTACACCTTC.

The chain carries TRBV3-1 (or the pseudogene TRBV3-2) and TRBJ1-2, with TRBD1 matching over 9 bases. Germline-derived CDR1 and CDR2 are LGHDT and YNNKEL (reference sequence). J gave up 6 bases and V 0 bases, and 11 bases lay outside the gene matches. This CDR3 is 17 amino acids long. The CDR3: CASSQDWDRDRAHGYTF. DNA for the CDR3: TGTGCCAGCAGCCAAGATTGGGATCGGGACAGGGCTCATGGCTACACCTTC.

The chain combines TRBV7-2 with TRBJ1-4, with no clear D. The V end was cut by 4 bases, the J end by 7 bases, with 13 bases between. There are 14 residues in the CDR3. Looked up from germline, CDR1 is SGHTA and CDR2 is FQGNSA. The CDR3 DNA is TGTGCCAGCAGCTACCGAGGAGTTGGTGAAAAACTGTTTTTT. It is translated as CASSYRGVGEKLFF.

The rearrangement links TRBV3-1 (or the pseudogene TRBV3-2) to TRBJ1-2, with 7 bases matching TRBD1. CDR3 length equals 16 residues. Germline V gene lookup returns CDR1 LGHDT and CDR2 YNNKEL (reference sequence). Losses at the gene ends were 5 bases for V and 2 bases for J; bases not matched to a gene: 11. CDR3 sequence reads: CASSRGLDTMNYGYTF. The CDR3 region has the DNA TGTGCCAGCAGCAGGGGGCTGGACACGATGAACTATGGCTACACCTTC.

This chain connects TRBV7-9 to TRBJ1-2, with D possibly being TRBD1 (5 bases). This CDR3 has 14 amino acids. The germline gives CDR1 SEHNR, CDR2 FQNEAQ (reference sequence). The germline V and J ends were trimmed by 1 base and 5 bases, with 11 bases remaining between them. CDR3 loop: CASSLGQGPYGYTF. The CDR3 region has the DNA TGTGCCAGCAGCTTAGGGCAGGGTCCGTATGGCTACACCTTC.

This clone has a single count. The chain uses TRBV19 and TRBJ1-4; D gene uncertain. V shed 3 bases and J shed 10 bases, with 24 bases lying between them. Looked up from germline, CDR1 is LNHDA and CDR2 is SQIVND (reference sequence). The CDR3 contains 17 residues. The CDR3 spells CASSIGVTTSRGGKLFF. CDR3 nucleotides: TGTGCCAGTAGTATTGGAGTTACGACATCTCGAGGAGGAAAACTGTTTTTT.

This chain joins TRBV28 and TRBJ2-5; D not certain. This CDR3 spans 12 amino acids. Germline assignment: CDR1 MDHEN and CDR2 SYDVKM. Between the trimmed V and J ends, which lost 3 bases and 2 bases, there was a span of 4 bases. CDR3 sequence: CASSLLQETQYF. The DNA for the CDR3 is TGTGCCAGCAGTTTGTTACAAGAGACCCAGTACTTC.

The DNA for the CDR3 is TGTGCCAGCAGGGATCGACAGGTTAATGAAAAACTGTTTTTT. Amino acids: CASRDRQVNEKLFF. This sequence joins TRBV7-2 and TRBJ1-4; tentatively, D is TRBD1 (6 bases). Germline V lookup: CDR1 SGHTA, CDR2 FQGNSA. The CDR3 has 14 amino acids. Trimming removed 6 bases from V and 4 bases from J, with 12 bases in between. The variable domain in full, completed from reference TRBV7-2 and TRBJ1-4, reads GAGVSQSPSNKVTEKGKDVELRCDPISGHTALYWYRQSLGQGLEFLIYFQGNSAPDKSGLPSDRFSAERTGGSVSTLTIQRTQQEDSAVYLCASRDRQVNEKLFFGSGTQLSVL.

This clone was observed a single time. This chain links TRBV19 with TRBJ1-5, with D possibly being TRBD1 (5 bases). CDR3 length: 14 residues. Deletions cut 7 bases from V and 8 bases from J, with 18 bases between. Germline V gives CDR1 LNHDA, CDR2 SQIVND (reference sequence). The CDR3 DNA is TGTGCCAGTAACGCAGGACACTCGCAGGAGCCCCAGCATTTT. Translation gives CASNAGHSQEPQHF.

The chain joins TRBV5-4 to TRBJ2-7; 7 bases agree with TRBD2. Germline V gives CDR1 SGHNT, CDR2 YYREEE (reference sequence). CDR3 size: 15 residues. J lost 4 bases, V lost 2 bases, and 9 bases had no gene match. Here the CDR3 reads CASSFSRGTFYEQYF. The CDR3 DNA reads TGTGCCAGCAGCTTCTCGCGGGGGACGTTTTACGAGCAGTACTTC.

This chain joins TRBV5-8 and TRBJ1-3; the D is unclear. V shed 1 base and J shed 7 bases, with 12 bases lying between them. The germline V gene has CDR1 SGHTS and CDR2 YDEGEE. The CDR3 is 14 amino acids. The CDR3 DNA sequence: TGTGCCAGCAGCTTGTATAAAGGGAGCAACACCATATATTTT. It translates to CASSLYKGSNTIYF. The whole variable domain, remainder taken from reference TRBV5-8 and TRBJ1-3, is EAGVTQSPTHLIKTRGQQATLRCSPISGHTSVYWYQQALGLGLQFLLWYDEGEERNRGNFPPRFSGRQFPNYSSELNVNALELEDSALYLCASSLYKGSNTIYFGEGSWLTVV.

CDR3 sequence: CASSVGGRSEQFF. In DNA, the CDR3 is TGTGCCAGCAGTGTGGGGGGGCGTTCGGAGCAGTTCTTC. This chain links TRBV28 with TRBJ2-1; the D gene is possibly TRBD2 (7 bases). The V end was cut by 5 bases, the J end by 10 bases, with 15 bases between. Germline V gene sequence: CDR1 MDHEN, CDR2 SYDVKM. The CDR3 covers 13 residues.